These 23 T cell receptor beta chains were sequenced from one sample in a study of spatial heterogeneity in lung cancer (dated by TCRdb to about 2019). Per the publication, the time point label means: sample taken at primary tumor resection. TCR sequencing used whole RNA extracted from tumor and nontumor lung tissue, or from cryopreserved PBMC samples, without cell sorting. The library relied on 5' RACE. TCRdb shows the sequencer as NextSeq 500. The public sequencing data were trimmed at Q25 with fastp and processed into clonotypes with MiXCR by TCRdb, which kept only in-frame beta chains. CDR3 protein sequences are deduplicated, and each keeps its most common genes and DNA. The table for this sample lists under 30,000 distinct CDR3 sequences; roughly 3% of them were counted only once. In total, the top ten clones hold 29% of the sample. The sequences come from PBMCs, collected at surgery. These TCRs come from a female donor with early-stage non-small cell lung cancer.

This sequence joins TRBV12-3 or TRBV12-4 and TRBJ2-5, with D tentatively TRBD2 (5 bases). The CDR3 has 14 residues. V lost 2 bases, J lost 0 bases, and 7 bases lay in between. The DNA of the CDR3 is TGTGCCAGCAGTTTAAGAGGGAACCAAGAGACCCAGTACTTC. Translated: CASSLRGNQETQYF.

At least ten counts were recorded for this clonotype. This chain connects TRBV11-3 to TRBJ2-7; TRBD1 agrees at 9 bases. CDR3 length: 15 amino acids. Germline assignment: CDR1 SGHNT and CDR2 YENEEA. J lost 0 bases, V lost 5 bases, and 5 bases had no gene match. CDR3 DNA: TGTGCCAGCAGCCAACGGACAGGGGACTCCTACGAGCAGTACTTC. Protein sequence: CASSQRTGDSYEQYF.

In this sample, this clonotype turned up a few times. The rearrangement joins TRBV12-5 to TRBJ1-5, with TRBD1 identical over 7 bases. This CDR3 contains 13 residues. The V gene end was trimmed by 7 bases and the J gene end by 5 bases; junction bases not matched to a gene: 5. Germline V gene lookup returns CDR1 LGHNT and CDR2 FRNRAP. CDR3 bases: TGTGCTAGTGCTTACAGGGGACATCAGCCCCAGCATTTT. It yields the protein CASAYRGHQPQHF.

This clonotype is medium-sized. The J gene is TRBJ2-5, the V gene TRBV4-1; possibly TRBD2 for D (6 bases). Germline V gives CDR1 MGHRA, CDR2 YSYEKL. V lost 1 base, J lost 4 bases, and 16 bases lay in between. The CDR3 is made up of 16 amino acids. The CDR3: CASSQGHGGSGETQYF. CDR3 nucleotides: TGCGCCAGCAGCCAAGGCCATGGGGGGAGCGGAGAGACCCAGTACTTC.

This clonotype was picked up many times. CDR3 sequence reads: CASSLSGGDPANYGYTF. The CDR3 DNA reads TGTGCCAGCAGTTTATCAGGGGGGGATCCAGCTAACTATGGCTACACCTTC. The V call is TRBV28, the J call TRBJ1-2, with TRBD1 identical over 7 bases. V dropped 1 base and J dropped 0; count of bases not matched to a gene: 8. The CDR3 contains 17 residues. Germline CDR1 reads MDHEN; CDR2 reads SYDVKM.

This clonotype was observed many times. The chain combines TRBV27 with TRBJ2-7; a possible D gene is TRBD1 (6 bases). This CDR3 has 15 amino acids. From germline, CDR1 is MNHEY and CDR2 SMNVEV (reference sequence). V lost 3 bases and J 5 bases, leaving 17 bases between the germline ends. The CDR3 is CASSFRTGYMNEQYF. The CDR3 DNA reads as TGTGCCAGCAGTTTTCGAACAGGGTACATGAACGAGCAGTACTTC.

This clonotype was found many times. V is TRBV10-3 and J is TRBJ2-1; 11 positions agree with TRBD2. Trimming removed 10 bases from V and 2 bases from J; junction bases left unmatched: 10. This CDR3 is built from 16 residues. The germline V gene has CDR1 ENHRY and CDR2 SYGVKD. DNA of the CDR3: TGTGCCACTCGAGTCGCACTAGCGGGAGCCTACAATGAGCAGTTCTTC. It yields the protein CATRVALAGAYNEQFF.

This clonotype occurred many times. The rearrangement uses TRBV7-2 and TRBJ2-6; 7 bases are shared with TRBD1. The CDR3 contains 17 residues. Trimming at V came to 4 bases and at J to 0 bases, leaving 6 bases not matched to a gene. Germline CDR1 and CDR2: SGHTA and FQGNSA. In nucleotides, the CDR3 is TGTGCCAGCAGCTCCATTGCAGGGGGCTCTGGGGCCAACGTCCTGACTTTC. Translated, it gives CASSSIAGGSGANVLTF.

This clonotype was counted ten times or more. The chain is built from TRBV23-1 and TRBJ2-2, with 10 bases that match TRBD2. TRBV23-1 is marked as an open reading frame, function uncertain. J was trimmed by 6 bases and V by 2 bases; bases with no gene match: 6. The CDR3 is 16 amino acids. The CDR3 protein is CASSQLAGALPGELFF. DNA of the CDR3: TGCGCCAGCAGTCAACTAGCGGGAGCCCTCCCCGGGGAGCTGTTTTTT.

There are many counts of this clonotype. The chain joins TRBV4-1 to TRBJ2-7, with 9 bases identical to TRBD1. The germline V gene encodes CDR1 MGHRA and CDR2 YSYEKL. V lost 0 bases to trimming and J lost 4 bases; unmatched junction nucleotides: 13. The CDR3 has 18 amino acids. CDR3 residues: CASSQDRDGGQGGYEQYF. Written as DNA, the CDR3 is TGCGCCAGCAGCCAAGATCGGGATGGGGGACAGGGTGGTTACGAGCAGTACTTC.

There are many counts of this clonotype. The rearrangement joins TRBV27 to TRBJ1-4; D ambiguous. Trimming cost V 5 bases and J 0 bases, with 10 bases left between them. There are 15 residues in the CDR3. CDR1 and CDR2 (germline): MNHEY, SMNVEV (reference sequence). The CDR3 DNA reads as TGTGCCAGCAGTCACGCATCTGCAACTAATGAAAAACTGTTTTTT. Translated, it gives CASSHASATNEKLFF.

The table lists this clonotype with many counts. The chain joins TRBV5-1 to TRBJ2-7; TRBD2 is a possible D gene (6 bases). The germline V gene encodes CDR1 SGHRS and CDR2 YFSETQ. The CDR3 length is 15 residues. Deletions cut 4 bases from V and 2 bases from J, with 16 bases between. The CDR3 DNA reads as TGCGCCAGCAGCCCGGGAGCCCGGAGGCCCTACGAGCAGTACTTC. Translating it yields CASSPGARRPYEQYF. Full variable domain (outside the CDR3, taken from reference TRBV5-1 and TRBJ2-7): KAGVTQTPRYLIKTRGQQVTLSCSPISGHRSVSWYQQTPGQGLQFLFEYFSETQRNKGNFPGRFSGRQFSNSRSEMNVSTLELGDSALYLCASSPGARRPYEQYFGPGTRLTVT.

This clonotype has at least ten counts. The genes are TRBV7-2 and TRBJ2-7; no clear D gene. This CDR3 region has 15 residues. CDR1 is SGHTA, CDR2 FQGNSA, per germline. V was shortened by 5 bases and J by 6 bases, with 20 bases between the two germline ends. The CDR3 protein is CASSGEAFGVPEQYF. Here the CDR3 DNA reads TGTGCCAGCAGCGGAGAGGCCTTCGGAGTCCCCGAGCAGTACTTC.

V and J are TRBV7-2 and TRBJ1-1; tentative D call: TRBD1 (6 bases). The V end lost 5 bases, the J end lost 7 bases, and 14 bases lay between the germline ends. The CDR3 loop spans 13 amino acids. The germline gives CDR1 SGHTA, CDR2 FQGNSA. The CDR3 DNA reads as TGTGCCAGCAGCCTGGGACATCTAAATGAAGCTTTCTTT. It encodes CASSLGHLNEAFF. The entire variable domain, with the rest obtained from reference TRBV7-2 and TRBJ1-1, is as follows: GAGVSQSPSNKVTEKGKDVELRCDPISGHTALYWYRQSLGQGLEFLIYFQGNSAPDKSGLPSDRFSAERTGGSVSTLTIQRTQQEDSAVYLCASSLGHLNEAFFGQGTRLTVV.

This clonotype was counted many times. The chain uses TRBV5-1 and TRBJ1-6; tentatively, D is TRBD1 (5 bases). CDR3 size: 14 residues. Germline lookup yields CDR1 SGHRS and CDR2 YFSETQ. Trimming stripped 4 bases from V and 7 bases from J, with 12 bases between. CDR3 sequence reads: CASSQGRINSPLHF. Written as DNA, the CDR3 is TGCGCCAGCAGCCAGGGACGGATCAATTCACCCCTCCACTTT.

This clonotype was detected ten times or more. J is TRBJ2-1 and V is TRBV2, with D tentatively TRBD2 (5 bases). The CDR3 sequence is 13 residues long. Per germline, CDR1 SNHLY and CDR2 FYNNEI. V was pared by 8 bases and J by 10 bases, with 18 bases between. CDR3 nucleotide sequence: TGTGCCAGCTCTCCGAACCGAGGCGGGGAGCAGTTCTTC. This codes for CASSPNRGGEQFF.

This sequence joins TRBV20-1 and TRBJ2-7; D is unresolved. Trimming removed 7 bases from V and 3 bases from J, with 16 bases in between. The CDR3 is 13 residues long. The germline V gene encodes CDR1 DFQATT and CDR2 SNEGSKA (reference sequence). The CDR3 loop reads CSGRSGPSYEQYF. Written as DNA, the CDR3 is TGCAGTGGACGGTCAGGCCCGAGCTACGAGCAGTACTTC.

This clonotype was picked up many times. The gene calls are TRBV10-3 and TRBJ2-7, with D possibly TRBD2 on 6 matching bases. The germline CDR1 and CDR2 sequences are ENHRY and SYGVKD. V lost 6 bases to trimming and J lost 6 bases, with 12 bases between them. There are 12 residues in the CDR3. This CDR3 reads CAIRTGDAEQYF. The CDR3 coding sequence is TGTGCCATCAGGACGGGAGACGCCGAGCAGTACTTC.

This chain connects TRBV27 to TRBJ1-1; 9 bases are shared with TRBD1. The CDR3 loop spans 15 amino acids. V dropped 4 bases and J dropped 1; count of bases not matched to a gene: 4. CDR1 and CDR2 (germline): MNHEY, SMNVEV (reference sequence). CDR3 coding DNA: TGTGCCAGCAGTTCACAGGGGGCTAGGAACACTGAAGCTTTCTTT. Amino acid sequence: CASSSQGARNTEAFF.

This rearrangement joins TRBV6-5 to TRBJ2-1; 12 nucleotides match TRBD2. Germline V gene lookup returns CDR1 MNHEY and CDR2 SVGAGI. Germline trimming cut 5 bases from V and 8 bases from J; bases unmatched to any gene: 4. The CDR3 loop spans 14 amino acids. As DNA, the CDR3 is TGTGCCAGCAGTCGACTAGCGGGAGAGGATGAGCAGTTCTTC. The encoded protein is CASSRLAGEDEQFF.

Many counts were recorded for this clonotype. The chain employs TRBV28 and TRBJ2-5, with 11 bases fitting TRBD1. The V gene's germline CDR1 is MDHEN and CDR2 SYDVKM. The V segment lost 5 bases and the J segment 5 bases; nucleotides outside the gene matches: 7. The CDR3 totals 15 residues. CDR3 sequence reads: CASSVGTGGLETQYF. The DNA for the CDR3 is TGTGCCAGCAGTGTCGGGACAGGGGGTTTGGAGACCCAGTACTTC.

This clonotype was counted many times. The V call is TRBV28, the J call TRBJ2-7, with D tentatively TRBD2 (6 bases). The V gene's germline CDR1 is MDHEN and CDR2 SYDVKM. The CDR3 is 15 amino acids. Deletions cut 2 bases from V and 2 bases from J, with 13 bases between. CDR3 bases: TGTGCCAGCAGTTTAAGACTAGACGGGACCTACGAGCAGTACTTC. This gives the protein CASSLRLDGTYEQYF.

This clonotype came up a few times. The J gene is TRBJ2-3, the V gene TRBV5-6, with D uncertain. Trimming stripped 0 bases from V and 2 bases from J, with 13 bases between. The CDR3 extends over 16 amino acids. Germline V gene lookup returns CDR1 SGHDT and CDR2 YYEEEE. As DNA, the CDR3 is TGTGCCAGCAGCTTGGGACAAGCATCCGTCACAGATACGCAGTATTTT. Translated: CASSLGQASVTDTQYF.